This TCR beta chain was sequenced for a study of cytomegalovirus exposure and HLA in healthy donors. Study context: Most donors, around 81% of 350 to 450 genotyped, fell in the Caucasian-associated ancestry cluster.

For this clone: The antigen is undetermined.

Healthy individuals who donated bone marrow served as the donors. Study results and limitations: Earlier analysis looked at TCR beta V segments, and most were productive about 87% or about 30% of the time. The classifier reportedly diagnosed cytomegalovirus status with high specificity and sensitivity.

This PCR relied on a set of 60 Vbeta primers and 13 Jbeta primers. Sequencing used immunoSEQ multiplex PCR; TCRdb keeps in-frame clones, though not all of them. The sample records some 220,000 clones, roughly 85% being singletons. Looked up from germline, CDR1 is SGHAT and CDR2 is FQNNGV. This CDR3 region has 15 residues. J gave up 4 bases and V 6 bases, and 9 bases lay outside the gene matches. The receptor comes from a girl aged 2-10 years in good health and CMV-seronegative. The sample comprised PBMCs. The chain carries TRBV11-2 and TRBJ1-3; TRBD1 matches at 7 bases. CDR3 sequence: CASRPDRARGNTIYF. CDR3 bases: TGTGCCAGCAGGCCCGACAGGGCAAGGGGAAACACCATATATTTT.